This passage covers 25 T cell receptor beta chains from one sample sequenced in a study of OX40 agonist ivuxolimab in advanced cancers. The assay was immunoSEQ multiplex PCR, and TCRdb's table has in-frame clones only and misses some. This repertoire shows fewer than 85,000 clones, just under 95% found once; its top ten account for around 10%. This sample comprised CD4+ or CD8+ T cells sorted from blood, obtained in a trial of the OX40 agonist ivuxolimab. The receptors here all came from an adult with an advanced solid tumor such as melanoma, head and neck, liver or kidney cancer.

This chain connects TRBV18 to TRBJ1-5, with D perhaps TRBD1 (6 bases). There are 16 residues in the CDR3. Germline CDR1 is KGHSH and CDR2 is LQKENI. V was shortened by 1 base and J by 7 bases, with 17 bases between the two germline ends. The CDR3 nucleotides read TGTGCCAGCTCACCACAGGGCAGGGGAGGAAAACAGCCCCAGCATTTT. Its protein product is CASSPQGRGGKQPQHF.

This chain links TRBV13 with TRBJ2-4; D is unclear. The germline V and J ends were trimmed by 1 base and 8 bases, with 9 bases remaining between them. The CDR3 extends over 13 amino acids. From germline, CDR1 is PRHDT and CDR2 FYEKMQ (reference sequence). CDR3 DNA: TGTGCCAGCAGCTTAGAAGCTTTGGACATTCAGTACTTC. Protein product: CASSLEALDIQYF.

This chain uses TRBV4-1 with TRBJ1-2, with a weak D call TRBD1 (5 bases). Trimming pared 4 bases from V and 7 bases from J, leaving 22 bases between. CDR3 length: 16 residues. In germline, CDR1 is MGHRA, CDR2 YSYEKL. Here the CDR3 DNA reads TGCGCCAGCAGCCCCCTCAGGGAGGGTTTCGACGCTGGCTACACCTTC. This codes for CASSPLREGFDAGYTF.

The chain joins TRBV4-3 to TRBJ1-1; D is unresolved. V was clipped by 0 bases and J by 0 bases, with 8 bases between them. The CDR3 spans 15 residues. The germline CDR1 and CDR2 sequences are LGHNA and YSLEER. CDR3 loop: CASSQEAGLNTEAFF. CDR3 nucleotides: TGCGCCAGCAGCCAAGAAGCAGGTTTGAACACTGAAGCTTTCTTT.

This rearrangement joins TRBV9 to TRBJ2-3; 11 bases are shared with TRBD1. CDR1 is SGDLS and CDR2 is YYNGEE in the germline V gene. This CDR3 region has 15 residues. The ends lost 3 bases at V and 5 bases at J; junction bases unmatched: 5. CDR3 in amino acids: CASSDGQGAGDTQYF. In DNA form, the CDR3 reads TGTGCCAGCAGCGACGGACAGGGGGCTGGAGATACGCAGTATTTT.

This clone occurred a few times. The rearrangement joins TRBV9 to TRBJ1-1; D gene ambiguous. Germline assignment: CDR1 SGDLS and CDR2 YYNGEE. V lost 3 bases to trimming and J lost 4 bases, with 13 bases between them. This CDR3 has 14 residues. Written as DNA, the CDR3 is TGTGCCAGCAGCGCCGGAGGCGGTCTCACTGAAGCTTTCTTT. Its protein is CASSAGGGLTEAFF.

The chain is built from TRBV13 and TRBJ2-7; 14 nucleotides align to TRBD2. CDR3 length equals 17 residues. CDR1 and CDR2 from the germline V gene are PRHDT and FYEKMQ (reference sequence). Germline trimming cut 4 bases from V and 2 bases from J; bases unmatched to any gene: 7. This CDR3 reads CASSSTGLAGDPYEQYF. CDR3 bases: TGTGCCAGCAGCTCGACGGGACTAGCGGGGGACCCCTACGAGCAGTACTTC.

V and J are TRBV7-8 and TRBJ2-7; D is unresolved. CDR1 is SGHVS, CDR2 FQNEAQ, per germline. The CDR3 extends over 14 amino acids. Trimming removed 0 bases from V and 5 bases from J, with 11 bases in between. The CDR3 here is CASSLANYPDEQYF. As DNA, the CDR3 is TGTGCCAGCAGCTTAGCTAACTACCCCGACGAGCAGTACTTC.

The V and J genes are TRBV10-3 and TRBJ2-7; 8 bases agree with TRBD1. The V segment lost 8 bases and the J segment 3 bases; nucleotides outside the gene matches: 3. The CDR3 consists of 12 residues. Looked up from germline, CDR1 is ENHRY and CDR2 is SYGVKD. The CDR3 DNA is TGTGCCATCCAGGGGACAGGCTACGAGCAGTACTTC. Translated: CAIQGTGYEQYF.

The chain uses TRBV7-8 and TRBJ2-7, with 11 bases fitting TRBD1. The CDR3 consists of 14 residues. In germline, CDR1 is SGHVS, CDR2 FQNEAQ. Unmatched junction bases numbered 4, after V lost 6 bases and J lost 3 bases. Here the CDR3 DNA reads TGTGCCAGCAGTTCCGGGACAGGGGGCTACGAGCAGTACTTC. It yields the protein CASSSGTGGYEQYF.

The rearrangement links TRBV4-1 to TRBJ2-1, with D possibly being TRBD1 or TRBD2 (7 bases each). Trimming shortened V by 2 bases and J by 7 bases, and 15 bases separated the two germline ends. Germline V gives CDR1 MGHRA, CDR2 YSYEKL. The CDR3 has 15 amino acids. CDR3 nucleotides: TGCGCCAGCAGCCAACAGGGGGGGGGCGAGAATGAGCAGTTCTTC. This codes for CASSQQGGGENEQFF.

As concerns this clone: In the same sample, other DNA sequences code for this CDR3. V usage is TRBV4-1 and J usage is TRBJ1-2; 7 bases line up with TRBD1. After removal of 3 bases from V and 4 bases from J, the junction contained 2 bases not matched to a gene. The germline CDR1 and CDR2 sequences are MGHRA and YSYEKL. The CDR3 spans 13 residues. Here the CDR3 reads CASSQGQTYGYTF. The CDR3 region has the DNA TGCGCCAGCAGCCAGGGACAGACCTATGGCTACACCTTC.

This clone was seen just once. V usage is TRBV27 and J usage is TRBJ2-7, with D tentatively TRBD2 (5 bases). V was cut by 8 bases and J by 2 bases, with 13 bases left in between. This CDR3 spans 13 amino acids. The V gene's germline CDR1 is MNHEY and CDR2 SMNVEV (reference sequence). CDR3 DNA sequence: TGTGCCAGCCGGCCCGGAGGCCCCTACGAGCAGTACTTC. Its protein is CASRPGGPYEQYF.

The V call is TRBV13, the J call TRBJ1-1; 8 bases line up with TRBD1. The germline V gene has CDR1 PRHDT and CDR2 FYEKMQ (reference sequence). J was trimmed by 6 bases and V by 4 bases; bases with no gene match: 4. The CDR3 length is 13 residues. The CDR3 sequence is CASSSQGAAEAFF. The CDR3, as DNA: TGTGCCAGCAGCTCCCAGGGGGCCGCTGAAGCTTTCTTT.

The CDR3 nucleotides read TGTGCCAGCAGCTCGACGACAGGGGGAAGATCAGAGGGCTACACCTTC. Translating it yields CASSSTTGGRSEGYTF. The chain combines TRBV13 with TRBJ1-2; 9 bases fit TRBD1. The germline CDR1 and CDR2 sequences are PRHDT and FYEKMQ (reference sequence). J lost 8 bases, V lost 4 bases, and 14 bases had no gene match. This CDR3 region has 16 residues.

The chain links TRBV27 to TRBJ2-3; D gene unclear. The length of the CDR3 is 12 residues. The V end lost 5 bases, the J end lost 6 bases, and 9 bases lay between the germline ends. Looked up from germline, CDR1 is MNHEY and CDR2 is SMNVEV (reference sequence). CDR3 protein: CASSHFRDTQYF. CDR3 coding DNA: TGTGCCAGCAGTCATTTCAGGGATACGCAGTATTTT.

The chain recombines TRBV19 with TRBJ1-3; D remains unclear. Deletions cut 3 bases from V and 2 bases from J, with 8 bases between. Looked up from germline, CDR1 is LNHDA and CDR2 is SQIVND (reference sequence). The CDR3 has 14 amino acids. In nucleotides, the CDR3 is TGTGCCAGTAGTATGTGGGGAACTGGAAACACCATATATTTT. This codes for CASSMWGTGNTIYF.

This clone occurred once. The chain links TRBV19 to TRBJ2-1; tentative D call: TRBD1 (6 bases). Germline loops: CDR1 LNHDA, CDR2 SQIVND (reference sequence). This CDR3 has 16 amino acids. Between the trimmed V and J ends, which lost 1 base and 4 bases, there was a span of 14 bases. This CDR3 is CASSIAAGVSYNEQFF. In DNA, the CDR3 is TGTGCCAGTAGTATAGCGGCAGGGGTGTCTTACAATGAGCAGTTCTTC.

Notes on this clone: In the same sample, other DNA sequences code for this CDR3. The rearrangement joins TRBV4-1 to TRBJ2-7, with D perhaps TRBD1 (6 bases). Germline assignment: CDR1 MGHRA and CDR2 YSYEKL. Trimming took 6 bases from V and 1 from J, leaving 10 bases between them. The CDR3 has 13 residues. CDR3 amino acids: CASSHRDSYEQYF. DNA of the CDR3: TGCGCCAGCAGTCACAGGGATTCCTACGAGCAGTACTTC.

The chain combines TRBV7-9 with TRBJ2-1; no clear D. Germline V lookup: CDR1 SEHNR, CDR2 FQNEAQ (reference sequence). The V end was cut by 7 bases, the J end by 4 bases, with 11 bases between. CDR3 length: 13 amino acids. DNA for the CDR3: TGTGCCAGCAACAAATTGGGTTACAATGAGCAGTTCTTC. It codes for CASNKLGYNEQFF.

This chain connects TRBV5-6 to TRBJ2-3; 13 nucleotides agree with TRBD2. V trimming: 5 bases; J trimming: 2 bases; junction bases outside the gene matches: 8. Germline assignment: CDR1 SGHDT and CDR2 YYEEEE. CDR3 length: 17 amino acids. The CDR3 DNA follows: TGTGCCAGCAGGTCGCTACTAGCGGGGGGGCCCACAGATACGCAGTATTTT. Translated: CASRSLLAGGPTDTQYF.

J is TRBJ1-1 and V is TRBV27; 7 bases map to TRBD1. V dropped 2 bases and J dropped 4; count of bases not matched to a gene: 4. The CDR3 has 14 residues. CDR1 is MNHEY and CDR2 is SMNVEV in the germline V gene (reference sequence). The CDR3 region is CASSLTTGFTEAFF. As DNA, the CDR3 is TGTGCCAGCAGTTTAACGACAGGGTTCACTGAAGCTTTCTTT.

With regard to this clone: The junction departs from germline at one end; a sequencing error may be responsible. This chain links TRBV5-3 with TRBJ1-6, with 10 bases identical to TRBD1. TRBV5-3 is sorted into the ORF group, with uncertain function. There are 14 residues in the CDR3. The CDR3 loop is CASSFGTGVSPLHF. The CDR3 region has the DNA TGTGCCAGCAGCTTCGGGACAGGGGTGTCACCCCTCCACTTT.

This clone was seen a single time. The chain employs TRBV27 and TRBJ2-5; 12 nucleotides agree with TRBD2. The CDR3 length is 19 residues. In germline, CDR1 is MNHEY, CDR2 SMNVEV (reference sequence). Germline trimming cut 7 bases from V and 1 base from J; bases unmatched to any gene: 16. CDR3 residues: CASTPGPLGLAGTQETQYF. CDR3 DNA sequence: TGTGCCAGCACCCCAGGGCCCCTCGGACTAGCGGGGACCCAAGAGACCCAGTACTTC.

This rearrangement joins TRBV9 to TRBJ2-5; D unresolved. The CDR3 has 14 amino acids. The germline V and J ends were trimmed by 6 bases and 0 bases, with 12 bases remaining between them. CDR1 and CDR2 from the germline V gene are SGDLS and YYNGEE. The CDR3 sequence is CASNQWGNQETQYF. The CDR3 DNA reads as TGTGCCAGCAATCAATGGGGTAACCAAGAGACCCAGTACTTC.